This T cell receptor beta chain is drawn from a study of T cells in Graves' hyperthyroidism and ophthalmopathy. The table lists this clonotype with a few counts. Its antigen is still unknown. Germline assignment: CDR1 SNHLY and CDR2 FYNNEI. The CDR3 extends over 15 amino acids. V shed 7 bases and J shed 0 bases, with 13 bases lying between them. Amplification of TCR beta CDR3 regions used RNA as the template. TCR CDR3 underwent first-round RT-PCR with the HTBI primer set. TCRdb redid the calling of the multiplex PCR reads with MiXCR, one entry per CDR3 protein. This sample has about 640,000 distinct CDR3 sequences, with 20% found just once. Study-level findings and limits: The model foresaw ophthalmopathy a median approximately 6.3 months prior to onset. Most thyroid clonotypes with frequency above 0.001 were detected in blood.

The specimen sequenced was blood. The TCR originated in a man aged 25-45 years with Graves' ophthalmopathy. The chain uses TRBV2 and TRBJ1-3, with D unresolved. In nucleotides, the CDR3 is TGTGCCAGCACCGAACGTCGAGACTCTGGAAACACCATATATTTT. This gives the protein CASTERRDSGNTIYF.